The 8 T cell receptor beta chains in this list originate from one sample, sequenced in a study of metastatic and nonmetastatic thyroid tumors. Each patient came to thyroid surgery without any prior treatment (of any kind). TCRdb redid the clone calls on the PCR reads using MiXCR. The sample lists about 40,000 clones, roughly 11% seen once, with roughly 25% in the top ten. Specimen: blood. These TCRs come from a female donor with papillary thyroid cancer or a benign thyroid nodule (not recorded which). Some clones in this sample may be carry-over from other donors' samples.

This clone was seen many times. The chain joins TRBV12-5 to TRBJ1-2; possibly TRBD1 for D (5 bases). This CDR3 region has 17 residues. Deletions cut 0 bases from V and 8 bases from J, with 22 bases between. From germline, CDR1 is LGHNT and CDR2 FRNRAP. Here the CDR3 reads CASGLVHLRDGSEGYTF. The CDR3 DNA follows: TGTGCTAGTGGTTTGGTACACCTCCGGGACGGCAGTGAGGGCTACACCTTC.

This clone was detected only a few times. This sequence may be a read error, since a much larger clone differs from it by one base. The chain carries TRBV6-1 and TRBJ2-1; maybe TRBD2 (5 bases). CDR1 is MNHNS and CDR2 is SASEGT in the germline V gene. The CDR3 length is 16 residues. V was shortened by 5 bases and J by 5 bases, with 19 bases between the two germline ends. The CDR3: CASSPLRIAYHNEQFF. The CDR3 DNA is TGTGCCAGCAGTCCCCTCCGGATAGCGTACCACAATGAGCAGTTCTTC.

This chain links TRBV28 with TRBJ1-1; D is unresolved. The CDR3 is 13 residues long. V lost 7 bases to trimming and J lost 9 bases, with 18 bases between them. Germline V gene sequence: CDR1 MDHEN, CDR2 SYDVKM. The CDR3 here is CASMLGRISQAFF. CDR3 nucleotide sequence: TGTGCCAGCATGTTAGGTCGAATCTCCCAAGCTTTCTTT.

This clone was picked up a small number of times. This sequence may be a read error, since a much larger clone differs from it by one base. The genes are TRBV7-9 and TRBJ2-3; no definite D call. Trimming left V 6 bases short and J 6 bases short, with 13 bases between. This CDR3 is 13 amino acids long. Germline V gene sequence: CDR1 SEHNR, CDR2 FQNEAQ (reference sequence). CDR3 bases: TGTGCCAGCAGGCTTACGTCGGGTGATACGCAGTATTTT. It encodes CASRLTSGDTQYF.

This clone was seen ten or more times. This chain links TRBV27 with TRBJ2-7; D is undetermined. Germline V gene data show CDR1 as MNHEY and CDR2 as SMNVEV (reference sequence). Between the trimmed V and J ends, which lost 0 bases and 3 bases, there was a span of 6 bases. The CDR3 runs to 13 residues. The CDR3 nucleotides are TGTGCCAGCAGTTTATCTATCGGCTACGAGCAGTACTTC. It codes for CASSLSIGYEQYF.

This chain uses TRBV4-2 with TRBJ2-7; D possibly corresponds to TRBD2 (5 bases). This CDR3 has 11 residues. The germline CDR1 and CDR2 sequences are LGHNA and YNFKEQ. V lost 8 bases to trimming and J lost 5 bases, with 10 bases between them. The CDR3 DNA reads as TGTGCCAGCGGAGGAGCCCACGAGCAGTACTTC. Its protein product is CASGGAHEQYF.

The J gene is TRBJ2-7, the V gene TRBV6-6, with 7 bases aligning to TRBD1. V trimming: 2 bases; J trimming: 6 bases; junction bases outside the gene matches: 7. The CDR3 loop spans 14 amino acids. Germline V CDR1 and CDR2: MNHNY, SVGAGI (reference sequence). The CDR3 is CASSYPDRVGEQYF. CDR3 in DNA: TGTGCCAGCAGTTACCCTGACAGGGTGGGCGAGCAGTACTTC.

This clone was observed at least ten times. The V and J genes are TRBV28 and TRBJ2-3; TRBD2 agrees at 13 bases. The germline gives CDR1 MDHEN, CDR2 SYDVKM. The CDR3 totals 16 residues. Trimming at V came to 7 bases and at J to 9 bases, leaving 13 bases not matched to a gene. The CDR3 sequence: CASKRPGTSGMGTQYF. The CDR3 DNA sequence: TGTGCCAGCAAACGCCCCGGGACTAGCGGGATGGGGACGCAGTATTTT.